The clone carrying this TCR beta chain was counted at least ten times. The antigen is unknown. The protocol attached unique molecular identifiers to individual cDNA molecules. In TCRdb, the 5' RACE reads were re-called with MiXCR into one record per CDR3 protein. The sample has tens of thousands of distinct CDR3 sequences; 5% are singletons. The junction had 17 bases not matched to a gene; V was cut back by 2 bases and J by 1 base. The germline gives CDR1 GTSNPN, CDR2 SVGIG (reference sequence). The CDR3 has 19 amino acids. This sample is part of a study of early T cells in non-severe SARS-CoV-2 infection. Overall study findings and caveats: VDJdb matching, biased toward anti-spike CD8 responses, missed private and CD4 specificities.

The sample taken for sequencing was whole blood. The genes are TRBV30 and TRBJ1-5; 7 bases map to TRBD1. The TCR comes from an adult who was a healthcare worker with PCR-confirmed SARS-CoV-2 infection or an uninfected control (not recorded which). The CDR3 is CAWSPFQGEFIGSNQPQHF. The DNA for the CDR3 is TGTGCCTGGAGTCCATTTCAGGGGGAGTTTATTGGGAGCAATCAGCCCCAGCATTTT.